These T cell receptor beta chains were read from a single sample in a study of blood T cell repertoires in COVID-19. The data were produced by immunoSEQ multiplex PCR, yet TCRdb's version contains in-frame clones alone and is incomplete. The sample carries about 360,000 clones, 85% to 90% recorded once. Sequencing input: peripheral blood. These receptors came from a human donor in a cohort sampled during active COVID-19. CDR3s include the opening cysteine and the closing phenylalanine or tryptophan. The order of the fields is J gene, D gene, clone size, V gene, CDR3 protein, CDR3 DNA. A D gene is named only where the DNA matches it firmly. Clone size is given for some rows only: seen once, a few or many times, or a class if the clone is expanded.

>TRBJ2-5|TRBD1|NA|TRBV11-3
CASSSRTGGETQYF
TGTGCCAGCAGCTCGAGGACAGGGGGTGAGACCCAGTACTTC
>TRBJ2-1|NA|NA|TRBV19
CASSPLGGESYNEQFF
TGTGCCAGTAGCCCCCTCGGGGGAGAGTCCTACAATGAGCAGTTCTTC
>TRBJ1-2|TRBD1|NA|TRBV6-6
CASSYSDRGAYGYTF
TGTGCCAGCAGTTACTCGGACAGGGGGGCCTATGGCTACACCTTC
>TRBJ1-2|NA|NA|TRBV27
CATAETGTTNYGYTF
TGTGCCACTGCAGAGACCGGGACAACTAACTATGGCTACACCTTC
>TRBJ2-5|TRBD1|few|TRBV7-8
CASSLEGDRGETQYF
TGTGCCAGCAGCTTAGAGGGGGACAGGGGAGAGACCCAGTACTTC
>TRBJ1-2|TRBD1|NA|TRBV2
CASSSGTVSYGYTF
TGTGCCAGCAGCTCCGGGACAGTGAGCTATGGCTACACCTTC
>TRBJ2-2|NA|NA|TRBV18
CASSPQLSGQTGELFF
TGTGCCAGCTCACCACAGCTAAGCGGCCAGACCGGGGAGCTGTTTTTT
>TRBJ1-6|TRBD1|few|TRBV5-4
CASSTDRDSPLHF
TGTGCCAGCAGCACGGACAGGGACTCACCCCTCCACTTT
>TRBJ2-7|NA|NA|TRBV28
CASSSVLGAYEQYF
TGTGCCAGCAGCTCCGTCCTCGGAGCCTACGAGCAGTACTTC
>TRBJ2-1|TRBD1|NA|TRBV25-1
CASSEYGDSYNEQFF
TGTGCCAGCAGTGAATACGGGGACAGCTACAATGAGCAGTTCTTC
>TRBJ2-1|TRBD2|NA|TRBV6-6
CASSSRRLAGGNEQFF
TGTGCCAGCAGTAGCCGTCGACTAGCGGGAGGTAATGAGCAGTTCTTC
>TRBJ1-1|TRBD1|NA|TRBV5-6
CASSLGGTGSGAEAFF
TGTGCCAGCAGCTTGGGCGGGACAGGGTCTGGAGCTGAAGCTTTCTTT
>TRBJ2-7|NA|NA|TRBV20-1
CSASGESEQYF
TGCAGTGCTAGCGGGGAGTCCGAGCAGTACTTC
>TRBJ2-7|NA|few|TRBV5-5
CASSLVAWEQYF
TGTGCCAGCAGCTTGGTAGCGTGGGAGCAGTACTTC